This is a list of T cell receptor beta chains from one sample in a study of siplizumab effects on memory and regulatory T cells. The data were produced by immunoSEQ multiplex PCR, yet TCRdb's version contains in-frame clones alone and is incomplete. Of tens of thousands of clones in the sample, less than 95% were seen once. Sequencing was performed on CD8+ T cells sorted from blood. The receptors were gathered from a human donor in good health. Each CDR3 is given with its conserved first and last residue. A D gene is named only where the DNA matches it firmly. Not all rows give a size; the values are once, few, many and, for expanded clones, a class.

D gene	J gene	clone size	V gene	CDR3 protein	CDR3 DNA
NA	TRBJ2-1	NA	TRBV15	CATSRLNNEQFF	TGTGCCACCAGCAGACTTAACAATGAGCAGTTCTTC
NA	TRBJ2-7	NA	TRBV4-1	CASSRARGVDEQYF	TGCGCCAGCAGCCGCGCTAGGGGGGTTGACGAGCAGTACTTC
TRBD1	TRBJ2-3	NA	TRBV7-8	CASSLVPRQGLIDTQYF	TGTGCCAGCAGCTTAGTTCCGAGACAGGGTTTAATAGATACGCAGTATTTT
NA	TRBJ1-4	NA	TRBV9	CASSPEATNEKLFF	TGTGCCAGCAGCCCCGAAGCAACTAATGAAAAACTGTTTTTT
NA	TRBJ2-2	NA	TRBV7-6	CASSLAGDTGELFF	TGTGCCAGCAGCTTAGCGGGGGACACCGGGGAGCTGTTTTTT
NA	TRBJ2-7	NA	TRBV5-5	CASSFLSSYEQYF	TGTGCCAGCAGCTTTTTAAGCTCCTACGAGCAGTACTTC
NA	TRBJ2-7	NA	TRBV6-1	CASSEADSSYEQYF	TGTGCCAGCAGTGAAGCGGACAGCTCCTACGAGCAGTACTTC
NA	TRBJ1-5	few	TRBV6-5	CASRKTGRNQPQHF	TGTGCCAGCAGAAAAACAGGGAGGAATCAGCCCCAGCATTTT
NA	TRBJ2-1	NA	TRBV7-8	CASSSDGFWDEQFF	TGTGCCAGCAGCTCTGACGGCTTTTGGGATGAGCAGTTCTTC
NA	TRBJ2-5	once	TRBV6-1	CASSAVGETQYF	TGTGCCAGCAGTGCGGTAGGGGAGACCCAGTACTTC
NA	TRBJ2-1	NA	TRBV14	CASSQGALEQFF	TGTGCCAGCAGCCAAGGGGCTTTGGAGCAGTTCTTC
TRBD2	TRBJ2-5	NA	TRBV19	CASSMISGTIGQETQYF	TGTGCCAGTAGTATGATCAGCGGGACCATCGGCCAAGAGACCCAGTACTTC
NA	TRBJ1-1	NA	TRBV27	CASSSVQVNTEAFF	TGTGCCAGCAGTTCAGTACAGGTGAACACTGAAGCTTTCTTT
NA	TRBJ2-3	NA	TRBV6-6	CASSFSEGLRSDTQYF	TGTGCCAGCAGTTTTTCTGAGGGGCTGAGGTCAGATACGCAGTATTTT
NA	TRBJ1-1	NA	TRBV19	CASSMRQFTEAFF	TGTGCCAGTAGCATGCGACAGTTCACTGAAGCTTTCTTT
TRBD1	TRBJ2-5	few	TRBV10-3	CAISDNDRGDQETQYF	TGTGCCATCAGTGATAATGACAGGGGCGACCAAGAGACCCAGTACTTC
NA	TRBJ2-7	NA	TRBV19	CASSITGPHEQYF	TGTGCCAGTAGTATCACAGGGCCGCACGAGCAGTACTTC
NA	TRBJ2-1	once	TRBV6-5	CASSRIPISYNEQFF	TGTGCCAGCAGCCGGATCCCTATCTCCTACAATGAGCAGTTCTTC
TRBD2	TRBJ2-7	NA	TRBV4-1	CASSQIGLADSYEQYF	TGCGCCAGCAGCCAGATAGGACTAGCGGACTCCTACGAGCAGTACTTC
TRBD2	TRBJ2-5	NA	TRBV15	CATSRESSGSEETQYF	TGTGCCACCAGCAGAGAGTCTAGCGGGAGCGAAGAGACCCAGTACTTC
NA	TRBJ2-7	NA	TRBV18	CASSPDDISLYEQYF	TGTGCCAGCTCACCAGACGACATTTCCCTCTACGAGCAGTACTTC
TRBD1	TRBJ1-5	NA	TRBV2	CASSEALGQGDSNQPQHF	TGTGCCAGCAGTGAAGCGCTTGGGCAGGGGGATAGCAATCAGCCCCAGCATTTT
TRBD2	TRBJ2-1	NA	TRBV7-9	CASSLATGLAWHEQFF	TGTGCCAGCAGCTTAGCGACGGGACTAGCGTGGCATGAGCAGTTCTTC
TRBD1	TRBJ2-3	once	TRBV19	CASSGDRGVTDTQYF	TGTGCCAGTAGTGGGGACAGGGGGGTCACAGATACGCAGTATTTT
TRBD2	TRBJ2-3	NA	TRBV14	CASSQEGGRDTQYF	TGTGCCAGCAGCCAAGAAGGCGGGAGGGATACGCAGTATTTT
TRBD2	TRBJ2-1	medium-sized	TRBV19	CASSMAGLAGGGSYNEQFF	TGTGCCAGTAGTATGGCGGGACTAGCGGGAGGGGGTTCCTACAATGAGCAGTTCTTC
NA	TRBJ1-2	NA	TRBV29-1	CSARELRGYTF	TGCAGCGCCAGGGAGTTAAGGGGCTACACCTTC
TRBD2	TRBJ2-1	NA	TRBV9	CASSVYAGATSGEQFF	TGTGCCAGCAGCGTATATGCGGGAGCCACCTCGGGAGAGCAGTTCTTC
TRBD1	TRBJ2-3	NA	TRBV9	CASSVGQGATDTQYF	TGTGCCAGCAGCGTAGGACAGGGGGCTACAGATACGCAGTATTTT
NA	TRBJ1-1	NA	TRBV12-5	CASGLENTEAFF	TGTGCTAGTGGTTTGGAGAACACTGAAGCTTTCTTT
NA	TRBJ2-7	NA	TRBV4-1	CASSQDTHEQYF	TGCGCCAGCAGCCAAGATACCCACGAGCAGTACTTC
TRBD1	TRBJ2-2	NA	TRBV14	CASSRQGRQGANDTGELFF	TGTGCCAGCAGCCGTCAGGGAAGACAGGGGGCGAATGACACCGGGGAGCTGTTTTTT
NA	TRBJ2-3	NA	TRBV4-1	CASSQGLPGGADTQYF	TGCGCCAGCAGCCAAGGACTTCCGGGTGGGGCGGATACGCAGTATTTT
NA	TRBJ2-1	NA	TRBV5-6	CASSLGLEAPPLDNEQFF	TGTGCCAGCAGCTTGGGACTAGAGGCCCCCCCCCTAGACAATGAGCAGTTCTTC
TRBD1	TRBJ1-3	NA	TRBV5-1	CASTGTGGHAGNTIYF	TGCGCCAGCACGGGGACAGGGGGCCATGCTGGAAACACCATATATTTT
NA	TRBJ2-7	NA	TRBV13	CASSLAAGLTYEQYF	TGTGCCAGCAGCTTAGCGGCGGGGCTGACCTACGAGCAGTACTTC
TRBD1	TRBJ1-5	few	TRBV19	CASSSQGARGLEPQHF	TGTGCCAGTAGTAGCCAGGGGGCTCGGGGCTTGGAGCCCCAGCATTTT
NA	TRBJ2-2	NA	TRBV4-2	CASSPRLEGGTGELFF	TGTGCCAGCAGCCCCAGACTGGAGGGAGGCACCGGGGAGCTGTTTTTT
NA	TRBJ1-1	NA	TRBV6-4	CASSDRGSEAFF	TGTGCCAGCAGTGACAGGGGGTCAGAAGCTTTCTTT
TRBD2	TRBJ2-7	NA	TRBV27	CASSLMLAGGPYEQYF	TGTGCCAGCAGTTTAATGCTAGCGGGAGGGCCGTACGAGCAGTACTTC
TRBD1	TRBJ1-2	NA	TRBV7-8	CASSLGDRGIYGYTF	TGTGCCAGCAGCTTAGGGGACAGGGGGATCTATGGCTACACCTTC
NA	TRBJ1-2	NA	TRBV5-1	CASRPAGGAEGYTF	TGCGCCAGCAGACCTGCGGGGGGCGCGGAAGGCTACACCTTC
TRBD2	TRBJ2-5	NA	TRBV7-7	CASSGTSGTKETQYF	TGTGCTAGCAGCGGGACTAGCGGGACGAAAGAGACCCAGTACTTC
TRBD1	TRBJ2-3	NA	TRBV7-3	CASSFTPGTGGPHRLDTQYF	TGTGCCAGCAGCTTTACACCCGGGACAGGGGGTCCTCATCGTTTGGATACGCAGTATTTT
TRBD2	TRBJ2-1	NA	TRBV27	CASSLSAGAYNEQFF	TGTGCCAGCAGTTTATCGGCGGGGGCCTACAATGAGCAGTTCTTC
NA	TRBJ2-7	NA	TRBV27	CAARNGVYEQYF	TGTGCCGCTCGTAACGGGGTCTACGAGCAGTACTTC
NA	TRBJ2-1	NA	TRBV4-1	CASSQVTTYNEQFF	TGCGCCAGCAGCCAAGTCACTACCTACAATGAGCAGTTCTTC
TRBD2	TRBJ2-1	NA	TRBV7-3	CASSLTGGRDEQFF	TGTGCCAGCAGCTTAACGGGAGGGAGGGATGAGCAGTTCTTC
NA	TRBJ2-7	NA	TRBV19	CASSIVGQGNNEQYF	TGTGCCAGTAGTATAGTAGGGCAGGGGAATAACGAGCAGTACTTC
NA	TRBJ2-7	NA	TRBV27	CASSPPTGFYEQYF	TGTGCCAGCAGCCCGCCGACAGGATTCTACGAGCAGTACTTC